This T cell receptor (beta chain) comes out of a study of T cell changes during pregnancy in multiple sclerosis. Only in-frame clones appear in the TCRdb table, and some are missing; sequencing was by immunoSEQ multiplex PCR. This sample yields tens of thousands of clones, of which roughly 91% are seen a single time; 0.6% to 0.8% belongs to the top ten. CDR3 length: 17 residues. Germline V gives CDR1 LNHDA, CDR2 SQIVND (reference sequence). The ends lost 0 bases at V and 5 bases at J; junction bases unmatched: 9. This clonotype was obtained from a female donor in good health, enrolled as a control in a pregnancy study. Specimen: peripheral blood, collected in the third trimester of pregnancy. The V call is TRBV19, the J call TRBJ2-7, with 11 bases that match TRBD2. The CDR3 protein is CASSIDSSLAGVHEQYF. The CDR3 DNA follows: TGTGCCAGTAGTATAGACTCTTCACTAGCGGGAGTTCACGAGCAGTACTTC.